The T cell receptor (beta chain) under discussion was sequenced for a study of T cells expressing NK-cell markers. Turning to the study itself: It was sorted CD3+CD56+NKG2C+, CD3+CD56+NKG2C- and CD3+CD56-NKG2C+ T cells that supplied the TCR beta repertoires. Study-wide results and limits: The CD3+CD56-NKG2C+ fraction of a handful of donors was also led by these clonotypes. No clear determination of HCMV specificity was made for expanded NKG2C+ T cell clones.

This CDR3 contains 16 residues. The V gene's germline CDR1 is LNHNV and CDR2 YYDKDF (reference sequence). About this clonotype: Its antigen is unidentified.

5'RACE template switching with UMIs generated TCR beta cDNA. Reanalyzing the 5' RACE reads, TCRdb keeps one entry per CDR3 protein, without DNA. In total, the table holds over 350,000 distinct CDR3 sequences. The chain carries TRBV15 and TRBJ1-1; there is no DNA to check the TCRdb D call of TRBD1. Sequencing was performed on blood T cells: a sorted CD56 or NKG2C T cell subset, CD4+ or CD8+ T cells, or bulk PBMC T cells (not recorded which). The sequence derives from a woman between 50 and 59 years old in good health. CDR3 region: CATSSPGTVMNTEAFF.